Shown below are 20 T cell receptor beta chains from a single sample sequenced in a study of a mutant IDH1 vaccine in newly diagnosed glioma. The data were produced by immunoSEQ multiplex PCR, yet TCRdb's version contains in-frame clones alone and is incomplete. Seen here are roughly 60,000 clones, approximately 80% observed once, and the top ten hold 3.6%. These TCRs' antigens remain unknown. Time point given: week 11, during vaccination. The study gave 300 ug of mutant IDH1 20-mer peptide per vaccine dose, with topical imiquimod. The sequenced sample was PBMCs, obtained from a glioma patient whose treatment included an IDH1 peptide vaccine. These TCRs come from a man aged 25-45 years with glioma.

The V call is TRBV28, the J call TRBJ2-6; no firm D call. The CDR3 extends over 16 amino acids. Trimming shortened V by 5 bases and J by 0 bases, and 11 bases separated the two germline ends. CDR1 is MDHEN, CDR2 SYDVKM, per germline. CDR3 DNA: TGTGCCAGCAGTCCGAATCAGATCTCTGGGGCCAACGTCCTGACTTTC. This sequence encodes CASSPNQISGANVLTF.

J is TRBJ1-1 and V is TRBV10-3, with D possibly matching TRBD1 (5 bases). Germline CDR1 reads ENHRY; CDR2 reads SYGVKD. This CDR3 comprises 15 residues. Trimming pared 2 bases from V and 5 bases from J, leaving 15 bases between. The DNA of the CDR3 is TGTGCCATCAGTGAGCGGGACTGGAGTCAAACTGAAGCTTTCTTT. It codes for CAISERDWSQTEAFF.

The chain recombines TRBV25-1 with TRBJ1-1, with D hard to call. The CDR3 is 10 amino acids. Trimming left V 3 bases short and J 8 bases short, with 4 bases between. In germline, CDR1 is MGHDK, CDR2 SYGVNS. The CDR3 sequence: CASSDREAFF. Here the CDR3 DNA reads TGTGCCAGCAGTGACAGGGAAGCTTTCTTT.

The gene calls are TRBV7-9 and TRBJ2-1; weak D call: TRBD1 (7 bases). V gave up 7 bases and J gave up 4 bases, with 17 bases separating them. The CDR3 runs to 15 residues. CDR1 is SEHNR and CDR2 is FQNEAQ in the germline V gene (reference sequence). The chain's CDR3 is CASTPGGSEYNEQFF. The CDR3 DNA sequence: TGTGCCAGCACTCCAGGGGGGAGTGAGTACAATGAGCAGTTCTTC.

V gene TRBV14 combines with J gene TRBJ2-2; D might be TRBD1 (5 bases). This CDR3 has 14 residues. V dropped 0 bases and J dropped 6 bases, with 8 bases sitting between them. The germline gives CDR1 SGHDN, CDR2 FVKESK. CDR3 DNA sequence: TGTGCCAGCAGCCAAGATTGGGGCGCCGGGGAGCTGTTTTTT. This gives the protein CASSQDWGAGELFF.

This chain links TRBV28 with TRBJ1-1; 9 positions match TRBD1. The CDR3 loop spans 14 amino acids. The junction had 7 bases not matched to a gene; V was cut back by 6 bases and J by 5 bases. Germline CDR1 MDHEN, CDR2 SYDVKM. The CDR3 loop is CASRKGDRETEAFF. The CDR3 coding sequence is TGTGCCAGCAGGAAGGGGGACAGGGAAACTGAAGCTTTCTTT.

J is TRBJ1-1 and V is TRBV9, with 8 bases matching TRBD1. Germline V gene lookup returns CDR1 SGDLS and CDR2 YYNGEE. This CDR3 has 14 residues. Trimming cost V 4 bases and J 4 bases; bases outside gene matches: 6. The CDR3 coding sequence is TGTGCCAGCAGCCAAGGACAGGGTGGCACTGAAGCTTTCTTT. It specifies CASSQGQGGTEAFF.

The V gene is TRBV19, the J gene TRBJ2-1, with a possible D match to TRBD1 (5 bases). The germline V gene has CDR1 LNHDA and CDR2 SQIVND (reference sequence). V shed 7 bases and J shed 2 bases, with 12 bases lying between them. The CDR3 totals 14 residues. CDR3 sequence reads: CASTPRQPYNEQFF. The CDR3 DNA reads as TGTGCCAGTACCCCGCGACAGCCCTACAATGAGCAGTTCTTC.

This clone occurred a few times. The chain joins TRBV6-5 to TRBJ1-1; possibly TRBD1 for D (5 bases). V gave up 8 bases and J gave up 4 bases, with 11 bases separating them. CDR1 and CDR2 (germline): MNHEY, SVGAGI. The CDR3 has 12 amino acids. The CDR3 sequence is CASWGVGTEAFF. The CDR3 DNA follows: TGTGCCAGCTGGGGGGTAGGCACTGAAGCTTTCTTT.

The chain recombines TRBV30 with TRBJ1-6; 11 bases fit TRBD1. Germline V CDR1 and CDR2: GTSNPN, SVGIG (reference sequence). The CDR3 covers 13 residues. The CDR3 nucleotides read TGTACCCTGGACAGGGGGCTAGGATCACCCCTCCACTTT. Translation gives CTLDRGLGSPLHF.

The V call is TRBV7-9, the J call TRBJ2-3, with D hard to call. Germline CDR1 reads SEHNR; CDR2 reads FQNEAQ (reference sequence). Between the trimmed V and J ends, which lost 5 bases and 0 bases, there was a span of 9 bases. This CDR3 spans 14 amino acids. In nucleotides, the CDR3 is TGTGCCAGCAGCATTCGCGACAGCACAGATACGCAGTATTTT. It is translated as CASSIRDSTDTQYF.

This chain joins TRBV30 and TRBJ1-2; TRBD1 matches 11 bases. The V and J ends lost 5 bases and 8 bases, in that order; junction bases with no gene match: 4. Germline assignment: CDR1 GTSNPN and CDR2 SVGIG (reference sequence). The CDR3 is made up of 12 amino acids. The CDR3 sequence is CAWARDRGGYTF. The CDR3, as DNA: TGTGCCTGGGCCCGGGACAGGGGGGGCTACACCTTC. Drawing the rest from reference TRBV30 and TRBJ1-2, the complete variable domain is SQTIHQWPATLVQPVGSPLSLECTVEGTSNPNLYWYRQAAGRGLQLLFYSVGIGQISSEVPQNLSASRPQDRQFILSSKKLLLSDSGFYLCAWARDRGGYTFGSGTRLTVV.

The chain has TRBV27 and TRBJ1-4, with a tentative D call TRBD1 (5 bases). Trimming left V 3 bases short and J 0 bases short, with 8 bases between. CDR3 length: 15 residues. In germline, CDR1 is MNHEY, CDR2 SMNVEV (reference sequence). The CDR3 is CASSFVGATNEKLFF. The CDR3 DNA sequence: TGTGCCAGCAGTTTCGTGGGGGCAACTAATGAAAAACTGTTTTTT. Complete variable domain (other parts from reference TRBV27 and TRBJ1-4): EAQVTQNPRYLITVTGKKLTVTCSQNMNHEYMSWYRQDPGLGLRQIYYSMNVEVTDKGDVPEGYKVSRKEKRNFPLILESPSPNQTSLYFCASSFVGATNEKLFFGSGTQLSVL.

The CDR3 sequence is CASSRWKVEKLFF. The CDR3 bases are TGTGCCAGCAGCCGCTGGAAGGTGGAAAAACTGTTTTTT. This chain links TRBV6-5 with TRBJ1-4; no definite D call. CDR1 and CDR2 from the germline V gene are MNHEY and SVGAGI. Deletions cut 6 bases from V and 8 bases from J, with 13 bases between. The CDR3 extends over 13 amino acids.

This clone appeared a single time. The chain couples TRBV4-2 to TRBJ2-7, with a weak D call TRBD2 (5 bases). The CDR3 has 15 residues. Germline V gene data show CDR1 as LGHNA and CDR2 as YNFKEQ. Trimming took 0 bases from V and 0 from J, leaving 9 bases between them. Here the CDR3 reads CASSQDQRDSYEQYF. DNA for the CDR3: TGTGCCAGCAGCCAAGATCAACGGGACTCCTACGAGCAGTACTTC.

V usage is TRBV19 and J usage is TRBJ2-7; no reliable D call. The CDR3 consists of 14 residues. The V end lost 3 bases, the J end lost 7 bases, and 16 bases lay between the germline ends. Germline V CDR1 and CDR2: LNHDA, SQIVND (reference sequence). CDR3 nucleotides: TGTGCCAGTAGTATCGGCTCTTGGGATGAGGAGCAGTACTTC. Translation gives CASSIGSWDEEQYF.

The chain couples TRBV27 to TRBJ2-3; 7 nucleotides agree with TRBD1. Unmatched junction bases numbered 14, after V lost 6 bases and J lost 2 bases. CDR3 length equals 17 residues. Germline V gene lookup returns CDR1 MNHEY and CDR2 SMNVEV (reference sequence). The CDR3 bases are TGTGCCAGCAGCCCTTTCGGGGACAGTTACTCCACAGATACGCAGTATTTT. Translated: CASSPFGDSYSTDTQYF.

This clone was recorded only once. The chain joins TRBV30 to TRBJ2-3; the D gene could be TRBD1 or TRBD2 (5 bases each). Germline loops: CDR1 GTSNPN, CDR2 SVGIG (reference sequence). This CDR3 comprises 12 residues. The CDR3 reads CAWGKGTDTQYF. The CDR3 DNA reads TGTGCTTGGGGGAAAGGTACAGATACGCAGTATTTT.

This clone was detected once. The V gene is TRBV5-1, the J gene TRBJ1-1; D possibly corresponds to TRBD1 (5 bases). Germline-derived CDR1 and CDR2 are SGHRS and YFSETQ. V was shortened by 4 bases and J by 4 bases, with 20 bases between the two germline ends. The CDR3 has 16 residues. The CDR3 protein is CASSTIGQGTGTEAFF. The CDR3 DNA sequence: TGCGCCAGCAGCACCATCGGCCAGGGCACGGGCACTGAAGCTTTCTTT. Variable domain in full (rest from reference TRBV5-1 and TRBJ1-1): KAGVTQTPRYLIKTRGQQVTLSCSPISGHRSVSWYQQTPGQGLQFLFEYFSETQRNKGNFPGRFSGRQFSNSRSEMNVSTLELGDSALYLCASSTIGQGTGTEAFFGQGTRLTVV.

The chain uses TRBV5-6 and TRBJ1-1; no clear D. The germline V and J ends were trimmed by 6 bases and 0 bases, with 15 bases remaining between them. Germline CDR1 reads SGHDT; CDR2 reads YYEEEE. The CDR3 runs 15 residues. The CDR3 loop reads CASTLAGSMNTEAFF. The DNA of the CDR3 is TGTGCCAGCACCCTCGCGGGATCGATGAACACTGAAGCTTTCTTT.